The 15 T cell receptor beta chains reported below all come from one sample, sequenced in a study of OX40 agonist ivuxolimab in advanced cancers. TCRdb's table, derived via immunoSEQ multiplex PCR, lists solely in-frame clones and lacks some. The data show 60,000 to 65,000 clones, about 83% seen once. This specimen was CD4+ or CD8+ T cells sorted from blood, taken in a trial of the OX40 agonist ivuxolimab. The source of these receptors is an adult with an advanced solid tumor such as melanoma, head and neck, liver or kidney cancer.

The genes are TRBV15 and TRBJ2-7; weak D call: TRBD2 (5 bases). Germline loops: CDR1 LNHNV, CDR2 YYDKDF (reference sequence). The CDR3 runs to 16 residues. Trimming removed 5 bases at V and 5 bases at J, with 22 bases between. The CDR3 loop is CATSGGAGPAAHEQYF. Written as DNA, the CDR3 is TGTGCCACCAGCGGAGGCGCGGGTCCCGCAGCCCACGAGCAGTACTTC.

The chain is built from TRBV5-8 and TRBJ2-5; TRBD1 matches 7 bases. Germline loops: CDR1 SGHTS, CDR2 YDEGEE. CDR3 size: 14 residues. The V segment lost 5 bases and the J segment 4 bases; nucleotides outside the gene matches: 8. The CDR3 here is CASSPTGVRETQYF. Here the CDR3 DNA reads TGTGCCAGCAGTCCAACAGGGGTACGAGAGACCCAGTACTTC.

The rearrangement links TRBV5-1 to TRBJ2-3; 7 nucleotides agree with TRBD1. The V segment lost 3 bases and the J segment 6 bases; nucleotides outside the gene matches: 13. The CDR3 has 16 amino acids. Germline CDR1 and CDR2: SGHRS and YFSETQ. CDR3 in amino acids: CASSSQGTALRDTQYF. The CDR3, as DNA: TGCGCCAGCAGCTCCCAAGGGACAGCTCTTCGGGATACGCAGTATTTT. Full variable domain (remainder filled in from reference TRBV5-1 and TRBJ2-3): KAGVTQTPRYLIKTRGQQVTLSCSPISGHRSVSWYQQTPGQGLQFLFEYFSETQRNKGNFPGRFSGRQFSNSRSEMNVSTLELGDSALYLCASSSQGTALRDTQYFGPGTRLTVL.

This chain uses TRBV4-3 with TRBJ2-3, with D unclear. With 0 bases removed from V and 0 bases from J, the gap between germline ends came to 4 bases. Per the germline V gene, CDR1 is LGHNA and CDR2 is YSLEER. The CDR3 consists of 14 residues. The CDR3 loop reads CASSQDASTDTQYF. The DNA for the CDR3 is TGCGCCAGCAGCCAAGATGCCAGCACAGATACGCAGTATTTT.

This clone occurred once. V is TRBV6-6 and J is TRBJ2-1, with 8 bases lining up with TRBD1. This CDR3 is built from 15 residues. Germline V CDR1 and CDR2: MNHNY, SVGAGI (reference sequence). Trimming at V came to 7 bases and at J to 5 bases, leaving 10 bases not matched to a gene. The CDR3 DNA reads TGTGCCAGCACGCCCCGGGACAGGCTTAACAATGAGCAGTTCTTC. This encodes CASTPRDRLNNEQFF.

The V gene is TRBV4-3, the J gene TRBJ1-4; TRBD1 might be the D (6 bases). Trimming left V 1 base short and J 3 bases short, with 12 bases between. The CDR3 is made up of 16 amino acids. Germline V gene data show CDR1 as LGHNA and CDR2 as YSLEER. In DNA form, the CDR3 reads TGCGCCAGCAGCCAAGGGGGACATACCGCTAATGAAAAACTGTTTTTT. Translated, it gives CASSQGGHTANEKLFF.

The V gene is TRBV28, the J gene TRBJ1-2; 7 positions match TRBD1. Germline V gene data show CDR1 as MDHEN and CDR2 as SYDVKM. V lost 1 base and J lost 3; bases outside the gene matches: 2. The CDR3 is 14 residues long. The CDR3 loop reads CASSLLTGDYGYTF. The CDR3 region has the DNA TGTGCCAGCAGTTTATTAACAGGGGACTATGGCTACACCTTC.

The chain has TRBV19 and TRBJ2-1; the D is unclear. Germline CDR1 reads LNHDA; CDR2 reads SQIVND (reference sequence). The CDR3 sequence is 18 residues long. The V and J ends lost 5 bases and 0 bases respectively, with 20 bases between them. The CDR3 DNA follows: TGTGCCAGTAGTCGCACGGTGAACCCCATAGTCTCCTACAATGAGCAGTTCTTC. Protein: CASSRTVNPIVSYNEQFF.

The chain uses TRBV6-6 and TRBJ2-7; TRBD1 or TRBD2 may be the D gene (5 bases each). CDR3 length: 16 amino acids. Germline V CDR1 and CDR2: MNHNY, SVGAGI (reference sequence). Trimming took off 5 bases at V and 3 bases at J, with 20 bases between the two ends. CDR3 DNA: TGTGCCAGCAGTATATCCCCACAGGCCGGACTCTACGAGCAGTACTTC. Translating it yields CASSISPQAGLYEQYF.

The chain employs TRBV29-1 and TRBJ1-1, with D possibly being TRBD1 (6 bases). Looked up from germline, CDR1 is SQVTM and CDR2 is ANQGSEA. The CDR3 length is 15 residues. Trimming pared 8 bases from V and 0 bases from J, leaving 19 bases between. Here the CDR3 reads CSSRGGTIMNTEAFF. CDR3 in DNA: TGCAGCTCTCGAGGGGGGACAATCATGAACACTGAAGCTTTCTTT.

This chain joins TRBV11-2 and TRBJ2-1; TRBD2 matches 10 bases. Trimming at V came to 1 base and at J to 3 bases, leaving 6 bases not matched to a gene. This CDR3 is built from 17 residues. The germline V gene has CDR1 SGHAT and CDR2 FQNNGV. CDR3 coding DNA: TGTGCCAGCAGCTTAGGTGGTAGCGGGAGGTTCTACAATGAGCAGTTCTTC. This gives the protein CASSLGGSGRFYNEQFF.

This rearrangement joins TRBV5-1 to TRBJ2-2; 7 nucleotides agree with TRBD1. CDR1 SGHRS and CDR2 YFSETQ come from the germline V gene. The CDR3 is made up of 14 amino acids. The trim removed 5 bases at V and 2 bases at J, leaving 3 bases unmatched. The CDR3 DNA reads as TGCGCCAGCAGGGACAGGACTAACACCGGGGAGCTGTTTTTT. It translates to CASRDRTNTGELFF.

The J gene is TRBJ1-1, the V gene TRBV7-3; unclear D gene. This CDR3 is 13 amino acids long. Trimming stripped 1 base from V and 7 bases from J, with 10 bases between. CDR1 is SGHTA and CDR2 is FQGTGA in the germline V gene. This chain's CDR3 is CASSLMPRSEAFF. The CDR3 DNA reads TGTGCCAGCAGCTTAATGCCACGGAGTGAAGCTTTCTTT.

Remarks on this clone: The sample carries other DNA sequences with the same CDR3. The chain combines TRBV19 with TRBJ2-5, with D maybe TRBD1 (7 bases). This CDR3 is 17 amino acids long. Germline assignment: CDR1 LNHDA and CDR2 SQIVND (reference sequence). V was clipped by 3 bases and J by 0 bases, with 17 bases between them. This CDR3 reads CASSIGGGDPYQETQYF. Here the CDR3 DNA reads TGTGCCAGTAGTATTGGAGGGGGCGATCCCTACCAAGAGACCCAGTACTTC.

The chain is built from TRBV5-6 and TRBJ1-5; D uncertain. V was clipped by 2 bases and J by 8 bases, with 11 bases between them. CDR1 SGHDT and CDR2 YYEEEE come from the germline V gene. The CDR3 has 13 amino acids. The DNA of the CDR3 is TGTGCCAGCAGCTTTAACAGCGAGGAGCCCCAGCATTTT. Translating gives CASSFNSEEPQHF.